What follows describes a single T cell receptor (beta chain). The sample holds a few counts of this clone. Its target antigen remains unknown. No per-base quality is available; no much larger clone lies one base away. This specimen comes from a study of cytomegalovirus exposure and HLA in healthy donors (dated by TCRdb to 2017 to 2019). Study-wide context: According to an earlier analysis of a few hundred of the donors, about 179 million T cells yielded some 120 million unique TCR beta sequences and 276 Gb of sequence data. The study used immunosequencing to profile the T cell repertoires of around 600 subjects and linked those repertoires to cytomegalovirus serostatus. Typing coverage varied by locus: about 620-630 donors for A, B, C, DRB1 and DQB1; roughly 520 for DQA1; over 600 for DPA1; around 450 for DPB1. The study combined high-throughput TCR immunosequencing, statistical association of individual TCRs with disease status, and machine learning to predict cytomegalovirus infection status. HLA typing covered class I and class II loci at four-digit resolution. Donor age, sex, ethnicity and CMV serostatus were compiled together with the repertoire data. In a later analysis, previously published TCR beta repertoires from roughly 710 donors were re-analyzed and high-resolution HLA genotyping was added so that TCR occurrence patterns could be studied. In a later genetic analysis, genome-wide SNP genotypes for about three fifths of the roughly 670 donors were used, and that subset was treated as a discovery cohort. Roughly 290 gigabases of sequencing data and 70 million to 95 million unique TCR sequences made up an early release that covered several hundred HLA-typed donors. The study was designed to test whether signatures of past pathogen exposure could be identified by cataloging public T cell receptors. Rather than using new phenotypic data, the later analysis identified candidate immune exposures from TCR beta sequences and from how often those sequences occurred across donors. Because of strong linkage in the cohort, roughly five DR-DQ haplotypes were treated as single units for association and clustering. Every discovery cohort repertoire had been produced on one sequencing platform. In addition to the first cohort of 650 to 750 subjects, a separate validation cohort of 120 different subjects was used. To decide whether each TCR beta V gene segment behaved as functional or pseudogenic, an earlier analysis of fewer than 750 of the donors relied on high-throughput TCR beta sequencing. Among the roughly 430 genotyped donors, about 83% belonged to the genetic ancestry cluster associated with self-reported Caucasian donors. On average, roughly 200,000 unique TCR beta nucleotide sequences were sequenced per donor among roughly 430 genotyped donors of the cohort, with roughly 19% of those sequences being non-productive.

General conclusions and limits of the study: In a later analysis, HLA-associated TCR beta chains showed more clonal expansion and lower generation probabilities than non-associated chains that were equally common. A later genetic analysis associated a missense DCLRE1C variant with V-gene and J-gene trimming of TCR beta chains, and an independent cohort replicated the association. The only immune exposure information available for the cohort was CMV serostatus. The authors suggested that the approach could potentially be generalized to other disease states and immunological phenotypes. A group of highly shared sequence variants was considered likely to be a technical artifact of the sequencing pipeline. According to a later genetic analysis, donors in an Asian-associated ancestry cluster had fewer N-insertions in productive TCRs than the approximately 650-donor mean. A further reported finding was that TCR beta sequences accurately predicted the HLA-A and HLA-B alleles for most subjects in the first cohort. The cohort was sequenced for TCR beta chains only, and without alpha or paired-chain data the features that could be detected were limited. Linkage disequilibrium might explain the correlated functional status among segregating V segments, but an unknown experimental factor could not be excluded. In vitro tests confirmed that a few of the cytomegalovirus-associated TCR beta chains recognize cytomegalovirus antigens. In a later analysis, TCR association rates were found to vary across HLA loci, with the most associated TCRs seen for DRB1 alleles and the fewest for HLA-C alleles. The study gave a list of 150 to 200 TCR beta chains associated with cytomegalovirus. The classifier was reported to diagnose cytomegalovirus status with high specificity and sensitivity in both the original cohort and the validation cohort. The presence/absence analyses assumed that sequencing depth was roughly uniform across donors, and that assumption may not be true. Because counts were too low, around 17 rarely observed V segments, including chromosome 9 orphons, were left out of the earlier analysis of about 500 of the donors. When HLA alleles, especially DR and DQ, strongly co-occurred, attributing TCR associations to individual alleles was difficult. A later analysis found that most CMV-associated TCR beta chains appeared HLA-restricted, with HLA associations seemingly driven largely by CMV exposure. An earlier analysis of roughly 570 of the donors showed that most TCR beta V segments appeared in productive rearrangements either about 87% or about 30% of the time, which broadly matched IMGT annotations. Most TCR sequences were observed very rarely across donors, whereas some public TCRs were present in many individuals. In a later analysis, more than 15,000 TCR beta sequences were associated with specific HLA alleles at a false discovery rate of 0.05. Several of the top co-occurrence clusters appeared to be linked to parvovirus B19, influenza, CMV and Epstein-Barr virus, according to a later analysis. HLA typing was unavailable for some donors at each locus, so association tests used only the typed subset. The 87-base-pair reads could not distinguish some IMGT-functional V segments, including TRBV6-2 and TRBV6-3, so those segments were excluded.

The cohort was made up of approximately 700 healthy bone marrow donors. All cohort members were sampled while nominally healthy, although unrecorded immune exposures were likely present. The donor was CMV seronegative and belonged to the group of 380 or so seronegative cohort members. Every donor gave a peripheral blood sample, and the peripheral blood mononuclear cells from that sample were used for TCR beta sequencing. Genomic DNA was extracted from the blood cell samples with the Qiagen DNeasy Blood Extraction Kit. CDR1 and CDR2 (GTSNPN, SVGIG) derive from the germline V gene (reference sequence). V drops 5 bases and J drops 4 bases, leaving 10 bases in between. Measured from the cysteine to the phenylalanine, the CDR3 is 12 residues long. Just the 36-base CDR3 DNA is kept, in frame starting at base 1. Libraries came from the immunoSEQ multiplex PCR assay. The multiplex PCR relied on a mix of 60 forward primers for TCR Vbeta segments and 13 reverse primers for TCR Jbeta segments. The CDR3 region of rearranged TCR beta genes was amplified from genomic DNA by a multiplex PCR assay. The amplified TCR beta libraries were sequenced on the Illumina HiSeq System as 87-base-pair reads. The paper's processing steps were these. In a later analysis, tens of millions of unique TCR beta chains were counted across the 690 or so repertoires, and some 10 million of these chains were shared by at least two donors. To remove PCR and sequencing errors, raw reads were error-corrected and collapsed into unique sequences using a nearest-neighbor algorithm that merged closely related sequences. To assign V, D and J gene segments, CDR3 sequences were aligned to IMGT reference sequences. For a sequence to be retained, a match of at least six nucleotides was required to both a V gene segment and a J gene segment. Rearrangements were classified as productive when the CDR3 lacked stop codons and remained in frame with V and J, and all other rearrangements were classified as non-productive. CDR3 was defined by IMGT convention, running from the second conserved V-encoded cysteine to the conserved J-encoded phenylalanine. In an earlier analysis of 500 to 650 of the donors, sequences lacking an unambiguous match to a single V gene segment were excluded. An earlier analysis of several hundred of the donors called V segments functional above 56.7% productive rearrangements and segregating when the between-donor standard deviation exceeded 5%. A statistical classification framework was developed to diagnose cytomegalovirus status using the catalog of TCR beta chain sequences. V and J gene assignment, in a later analysis, came from comparing TCR nucleotide sequences with IMGT/GENE-DB human TR gene sequences. In a later analysis, CDR3 sequences and most-parsimonious VDJ recombination scenarios were assigned using the TCRdist pipeline. In a later analysis, every TCR beta chain was defined by the combination of its CDR3 amino acid sequence and its V-gene family, and reads without a unique V-gene family were dropped. As a way to deal with suspected cross-contamination and a sequencing artifact, a later analysis dropped hundreds of nucleotide sequences that were highly shared and had low generation probability. In a later analysis, a clonal expansion index was calculated for each public chain from normalized within-repertoire ranks of inferred template counts. A later analysis computed generation probabilities with a VDJ recombination model fitted to out-of-frame rearrangements, and checked the results against IGoR. Hypergeometric tests were used in a later analysis to score TCR-TCR, TCR-HLA and TCR-CMV co-occurrence, with a repertoire-size bias correction applied to the TCR pairs. In a later analysis, false discovery rates were estimated by permuting HLA or CMV assignments 20 times. In a later analysis, co-occurring TCRs were grouped with DBSCAN, and TCRdist sequence similarity was added when clustering was performed within HLA-allele-positive subsets. Co-occurrence clustering excluded repertoires with fewer than 30,000 or more than 120,000 public chains, plus five with anomalous nucleotide sharing. TCRdb re-hosts the immuneACCESS table, in-frame sequences only. Its copies lack some clones; in the studies checked, an unresolved V gene accounts for under half of them, and the cause for the rest is not known. V and J calls and clone size come straight from that table; D and trimming were deduced from the DNA. The table for this sample lists a few hundred thousand clones; 65% to 75% of them were counted only once. Roughly 2% of the sample goes to the ten largest clones.

Recombination linked TRBV30 to TRBJ2-3, with TRBD1 tentatively as D gene (6 bases match). This sequence was found in a woman under 40 in good health and CMV-seronegative. The sequenced sample consisted of PBMCs. This receptor has the CDR3 CAWGTIPDTQYF. The DNA is as follows: TGTGCCTGGGGGACAATTCCAGATACGCAGTATTTT.